The entry that follows covers one TCR beta chain sequence. The clone's antigen remains unknown. Per-base quality was not reported, and no clone a single base away is much larger than it. RNA was extracted with the RNeasy kit and 0.5 to 1 ug was reverse transcribed using random hexamers. The immunoSEQ multiplex PCR assay, which covers 54 Vbeta and 13 Jbeta segments, was used to amplify TCR beta CDR3 regions. PCR amplification bias was corrected using a synthetic template baseline for primer optimization and computational correction. For the original study's pipeline: Reads were annotated to V, D and J genes according to IMGT and were analyzed with immunoSEQ Analyzer, with only productive sequences retained. Clonality was computed as one minus Shannon entropy normalized by log2 of the number of productive unique sequences. For each patient and control, public and private clones were evaluated among the 100 most prevalent clones. Clones were defined as Susac-specific when absent from the healthy and MS cohorts, from over 950 published viral clones and from other ImmuneACCESS disease sequences. TCRdb handled the public reads itself, with Q25 trimming in fastp and clone calling in MiXCR, and kept productive beta chains. Every entry covers one CDR3 protein and lists the most common genes and DNA from its rows. TCRdb's processing, not the study's, gives the V and J calls here. The sample includes about 300,000 distinct CDR3 sequences, with almost 85% observed a single time. The ten largest clones take up 0.2% to 0.25% of the sample.

The germline ends are 12 bases apart after V is trimmed by 0 bases and J by 3 bases. Based on the germline V gene, the CDR1 and CDR2 sequences are LGHNA and YSLEER. From its cysteine to its phenylalanine, the CDR3 spans 16 amino acids. The retained sequence is limited to the CDR3, 48 bases, with the frame set at the first base. Peripheral blood CD8+ and CD4+ T cells from healthy donors, Susac syndrome patients and multiple sclerosis patients were profiled by high-throughput TCR beta sequencing. Treatment-naive patients with stable or active relapsing-remitting disease fulfilling revised McDonald criteria were used as multiple sclerosis controls. Bulk CD8+ and CD4+ T cells were purified magnetically by negative isolation, whereas CD8+ TEMRA cells were enriched by FACS. Blood was collected in EDTA tubes and processed within 24 hours, with PBMCs isolated through density gradient centrifugation. PBMCs destined for TCR sequencing were cryopreserved in liquid nitrogen and later thawed in a 37 °C water bath. The sorted or isolated CD4+, CD8+ and CD8+ TEMRA cells reached a purity of at least 90%.

The sample belongs to a study of CD8 T cells in Susac syndrome (dated by TCRdb to the late 2010s). Describing the broader study: Repertoire sequencing was used to test whether CD8+ T cell activation and differentiation in Susac syndrome was antigen driven. The study compared CD8+ T cell repertoire clonality among roughly 12 healthy donors, roughly 14 Susac syndrome patients and around 16 multiple sclerosis patients. On the study overall, not on this receptor specifically: The number of individuals in the TCR sequencing and HLA analysis was acknowledged as relatively small.

The sequenced sample consisted of CD8+ T cells from PBMCs. The chain is encoded by TRBV4-3 joined to TRBJ1-5; D gene: possibly TRBD1, on 6 matching bases. The sequence was obtained from a human donor with multiple sclerosis. Here the CDR3 is given as CASSQDQGRFNQPQHF. The bases are TGCGCCAGCAGCCAAGATCAGGGGCGGTTCAATCAGCCCCAGCATTTT.